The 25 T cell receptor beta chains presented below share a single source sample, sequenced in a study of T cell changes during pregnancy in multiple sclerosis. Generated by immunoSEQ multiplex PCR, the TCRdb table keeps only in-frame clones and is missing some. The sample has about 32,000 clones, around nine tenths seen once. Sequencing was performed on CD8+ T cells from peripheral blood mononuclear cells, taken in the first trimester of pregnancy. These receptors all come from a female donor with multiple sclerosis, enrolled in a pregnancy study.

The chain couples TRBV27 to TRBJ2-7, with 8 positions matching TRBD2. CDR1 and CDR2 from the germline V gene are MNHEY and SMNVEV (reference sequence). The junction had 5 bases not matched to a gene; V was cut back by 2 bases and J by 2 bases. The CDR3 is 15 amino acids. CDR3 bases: TGTGCCAGCAGTTTAGGTCCCGGGAGGGCCTACGAGCAGTACTTC. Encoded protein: CASSLGPGRAYEQYF.

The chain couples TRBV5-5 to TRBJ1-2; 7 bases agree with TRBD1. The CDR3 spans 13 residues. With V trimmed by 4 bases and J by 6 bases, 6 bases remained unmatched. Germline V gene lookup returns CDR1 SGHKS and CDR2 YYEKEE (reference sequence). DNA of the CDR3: TGTGCCAGCAGCCGAACAGGGGTGAATGGCTACACCTTC. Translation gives CASSRTGVNGYTF.

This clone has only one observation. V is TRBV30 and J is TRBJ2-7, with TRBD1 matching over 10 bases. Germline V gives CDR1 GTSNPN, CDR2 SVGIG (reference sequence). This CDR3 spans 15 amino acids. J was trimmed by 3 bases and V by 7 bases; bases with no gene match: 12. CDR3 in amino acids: CASGERDRGFYEQYF. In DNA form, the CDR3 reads TGTGCCTCCGGAGAGCGGGACAGGGGTTTCTACGAGCAGTACTTC.

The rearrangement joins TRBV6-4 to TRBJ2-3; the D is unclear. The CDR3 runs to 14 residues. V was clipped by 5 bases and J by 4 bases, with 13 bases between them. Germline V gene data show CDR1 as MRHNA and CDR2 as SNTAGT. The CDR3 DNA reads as TGTGCCAGCAGTAAAGGTCCAGAGGCAGATACGCAGTATTTT. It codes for CASSKGPEADTQYF.

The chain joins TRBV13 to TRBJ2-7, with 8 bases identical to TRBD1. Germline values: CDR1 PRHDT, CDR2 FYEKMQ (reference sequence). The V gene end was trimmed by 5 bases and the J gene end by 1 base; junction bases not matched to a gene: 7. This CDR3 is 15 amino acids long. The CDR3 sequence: CASSPDRGISYEQYF. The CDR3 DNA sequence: TGTGCCAGCAGCCCCGACAGGGGAATTTCCTACGAGCAGTACTTC.

The CDR3 spells CASSLVSTLDSGNTIYF. The CDR3 region has the DNA TGTGCCAGCAGCTTGGTTTCCACCCTAGACTCTGGAAACACCATATATTTT. The chain combines TRBV5-6 with TRBJ1-3, with unresolved D. This CDR3 has 17 residues. From germline, CDR1 is SGHDT and CDR2 YYEEEE. The V end lost 0 bases, the J end lost 0 bases, and 13 bases lay between the germline ends.

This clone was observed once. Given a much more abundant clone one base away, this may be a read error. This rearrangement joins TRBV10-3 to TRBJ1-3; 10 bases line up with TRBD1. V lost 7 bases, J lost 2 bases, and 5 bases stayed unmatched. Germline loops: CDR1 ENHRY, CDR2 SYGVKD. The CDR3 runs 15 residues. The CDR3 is CAINPDRGAGNTIYF. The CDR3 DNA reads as TGTGCCATCAACCCGGACAGGGGGGCTGGAAACACCATATATTTT.

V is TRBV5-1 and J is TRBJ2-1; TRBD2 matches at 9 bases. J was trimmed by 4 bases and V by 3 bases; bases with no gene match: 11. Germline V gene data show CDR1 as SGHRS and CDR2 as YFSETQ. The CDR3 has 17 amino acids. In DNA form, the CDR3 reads TGCGCCAGCAGCTCAACGGGAGCGGGGGGTTTTTACAATGAGCAGTTCTTC. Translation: CASSSTGAGGFYNEQFF.

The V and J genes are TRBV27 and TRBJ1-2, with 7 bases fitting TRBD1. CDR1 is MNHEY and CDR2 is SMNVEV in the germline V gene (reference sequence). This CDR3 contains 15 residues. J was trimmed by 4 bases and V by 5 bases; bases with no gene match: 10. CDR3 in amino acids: CASSRGRRGSYGYTF. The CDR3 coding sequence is TGTGCCAGCAGTAGAGGGCGCAGGGGGAGCTATGGCTACACCTTC.

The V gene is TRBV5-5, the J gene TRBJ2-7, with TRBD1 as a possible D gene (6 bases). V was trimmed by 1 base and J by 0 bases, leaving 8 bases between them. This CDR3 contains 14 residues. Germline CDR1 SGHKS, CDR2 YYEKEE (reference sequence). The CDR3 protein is CASSLNRDSYEQYF. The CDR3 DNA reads TGTGCCAGCAGCTTGAACAGGGACTCCTACGAGCAGTACTTC.

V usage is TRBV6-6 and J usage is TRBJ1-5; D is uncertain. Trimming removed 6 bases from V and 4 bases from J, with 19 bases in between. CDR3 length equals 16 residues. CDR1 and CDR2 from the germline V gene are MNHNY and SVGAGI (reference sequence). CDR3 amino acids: CASSQVRWRGNQPQHF. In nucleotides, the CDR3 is TGTGCCAGCAGCCAAGTGAGGTGGCGGGGTAATCAGCCCCAGCATTTT.

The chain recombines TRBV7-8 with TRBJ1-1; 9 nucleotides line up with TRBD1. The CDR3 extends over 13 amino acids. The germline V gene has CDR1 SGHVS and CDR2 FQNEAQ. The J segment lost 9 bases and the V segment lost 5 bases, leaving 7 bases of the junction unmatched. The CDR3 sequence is CASSPGDRAKAFF. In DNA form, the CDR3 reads TGTGCCAGCAGCCCTGGGGACAGGGCCAAAGCTTTCTTT.

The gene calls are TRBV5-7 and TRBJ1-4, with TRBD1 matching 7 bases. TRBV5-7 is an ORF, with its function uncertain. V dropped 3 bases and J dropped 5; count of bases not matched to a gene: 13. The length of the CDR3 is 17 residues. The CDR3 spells CASSWPLYRGVNEKLFF. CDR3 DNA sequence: TGTGCCAGCAGCTGGCCCCTCTACAGGGGAGTCAATGAAAAACTGTTTTTT.

The CDR3 region is CAISVGPFRTSGSRWGTQYF. CDR3 DNA sequence: TGTGCCATCAGTGTCGGCCCCTTTAGGACTAGCGGGAGCCGATGGGGTACGCAGTATTTT. The gene calls are TRBV10-3 and TRBJ2-3; TRBD2 matches at 13 bases. V shed 4 bases, J shed 8 bases, and the junction held 21 bases outside the gene matches. CDR3 length: 20 residues. Germline V gene sequence: CDR1 ENHRY, CDR2 SYGVKD.

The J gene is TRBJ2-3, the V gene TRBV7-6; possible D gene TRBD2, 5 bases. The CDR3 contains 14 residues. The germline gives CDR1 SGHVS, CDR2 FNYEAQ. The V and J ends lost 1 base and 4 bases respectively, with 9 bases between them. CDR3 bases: TGTGCCAGCAGCTTAGTCGCGGAGGCAGATACGCAGTATTTT. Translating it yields CASSLVAEADTQYF.

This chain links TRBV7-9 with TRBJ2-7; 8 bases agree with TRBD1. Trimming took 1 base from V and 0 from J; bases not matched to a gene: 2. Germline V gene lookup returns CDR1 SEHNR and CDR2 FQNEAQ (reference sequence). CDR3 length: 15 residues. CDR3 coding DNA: TGTGCCAGCAGCTTAGGGACAGGGAGCTCCTACGAGCAGTACTTC. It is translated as CASSLGTGSSYEQYF.

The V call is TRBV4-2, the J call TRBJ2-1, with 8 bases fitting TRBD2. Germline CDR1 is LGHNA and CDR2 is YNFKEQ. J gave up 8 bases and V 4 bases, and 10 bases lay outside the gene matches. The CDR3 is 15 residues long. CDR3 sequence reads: CASSPHQREWDEQFF. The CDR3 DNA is TGTGCCAGCAGCCCCCACCAGCGGGAGTGGGATGAGCAGTTCTTC.

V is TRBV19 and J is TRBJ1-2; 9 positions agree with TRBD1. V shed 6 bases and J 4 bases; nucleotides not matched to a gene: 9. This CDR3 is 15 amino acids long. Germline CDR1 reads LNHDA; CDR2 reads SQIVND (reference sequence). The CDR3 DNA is TGTGCCAGTAGACCCCGGGACAGGGTCGTCTATGGCTACACCTTC. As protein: CASRPRDRVVYGYTF.

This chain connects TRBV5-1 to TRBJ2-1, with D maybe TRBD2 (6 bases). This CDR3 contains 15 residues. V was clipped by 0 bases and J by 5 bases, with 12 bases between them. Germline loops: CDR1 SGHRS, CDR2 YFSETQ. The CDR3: CASSLVRGVDNEQFF. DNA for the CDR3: TGCGCCAGCAGCTTGGTGCGGGGAGTAGACAATGAGCAGTTCTTC.

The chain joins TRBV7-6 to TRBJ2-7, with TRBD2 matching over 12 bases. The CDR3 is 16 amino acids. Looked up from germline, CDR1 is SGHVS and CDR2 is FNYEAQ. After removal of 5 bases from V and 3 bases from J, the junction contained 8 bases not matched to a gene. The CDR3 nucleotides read TGTGCCAGCAGCCCACTGACTAGCGGGAGTGGCTACGAGCAGTACTTC. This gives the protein CASSPLTSGSGYEQYF.

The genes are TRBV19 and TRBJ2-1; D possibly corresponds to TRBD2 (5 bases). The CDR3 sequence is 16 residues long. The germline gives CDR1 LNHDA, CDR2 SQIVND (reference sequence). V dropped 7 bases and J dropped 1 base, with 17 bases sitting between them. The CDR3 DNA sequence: TGTGCCAGTACCTCGGGCGGACTCGTGTCCTACAATGAGCAGTTCTTC. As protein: CASTSGGLVSYNEQFF.

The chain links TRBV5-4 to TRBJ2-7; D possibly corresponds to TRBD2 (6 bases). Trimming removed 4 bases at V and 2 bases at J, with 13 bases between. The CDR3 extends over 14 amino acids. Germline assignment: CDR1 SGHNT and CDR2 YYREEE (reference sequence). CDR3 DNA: TGTGCCAGCAGCGTCTGGGACTTTACCTACGAGCAGTACTTC. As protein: CASSVWDFTYEQYF.

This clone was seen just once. The CDR3 DNA is TGCAGCGTTAAACCCTCGAAGCGGGACACCCACGAGCAGTACTTC. As protein: CSVKPSKRDTHEQYF. This chain links TRBV29-1 with TRBJ2-7; D possibly corresponds to TRBD2 (7 bases). The CDR3 is made up of 15 amino acids. The germline V and J ends were trimmed by 5 bases and 5 bases, with 22 bases remaining between them. The V gene's germline CDR1 is SQVTM and CDR2 ANQGSEA.

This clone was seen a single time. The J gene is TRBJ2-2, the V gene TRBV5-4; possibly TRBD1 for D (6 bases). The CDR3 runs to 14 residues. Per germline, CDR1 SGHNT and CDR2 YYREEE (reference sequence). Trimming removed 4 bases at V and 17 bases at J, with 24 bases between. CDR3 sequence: CASSANTGLPGPFF. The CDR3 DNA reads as TGTGCCAGCAGCGCAAATACAGGGCTGCCTGGGCCTTTTTTT.

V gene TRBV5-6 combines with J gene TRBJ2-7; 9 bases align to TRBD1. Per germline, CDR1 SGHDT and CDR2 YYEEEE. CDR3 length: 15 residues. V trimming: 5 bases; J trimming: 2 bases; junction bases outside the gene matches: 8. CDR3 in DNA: TGTGCCAGCAGAGGACGGACAGGGGACCCCTACGAGCAGTACTTC. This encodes CASRGRTGDPYEQYF.